Following are 21 T cell receptor beta chains from one sample sequenced in a study of cytomegalovirus exposure and HLA in healthy donors (dated by TCRdb to 2015 to 2018). Library construction relied on the immunoSEQ multiplex PCR assay. For the multiplex PCR, a mixture combining 60 forward primers for TCR Vbeta segments and 13 reverse primers for TCR Jbeta segments was used. The immuneACCESS repertoire file appears here via TCRdb, limited to in-frame rearrangements. These files lack a portion of the clones; in checked studies, under half of the deficit traces to unresolved V genes, and the cause of the others is not known. This sample gives 100,000 to 150,000 clones in total; approximately 81% of them show up just once. Of the sample, approximately 4% is held by the ten largest clones. Source material: PBMCs. These receptors all stem from a man between 18 and 29 years old in good health and CMV-seropositive.

This sequence joins TRBV29-1 and TRBJ2-7, with D possibly matching TRBD2 (6 bases). V lost 2 bases and J lost 5, with 10 bases in between. The CDR3 is made up of 12 amino acids. The germline V gene encodes CDR1 SQVTM and CDR2 ANQGSEA. The CDR3 coding sequence is TGCAGCGTTGAATTGGGGGGAAACGAGCAGTACTTC. This translates into CSVELGGNEQYF.

The V gene is TRBV5-4, the J gene TRBJ1-1; D is perhaps TRBD1 (6 bases). V dropped 4 bases and J dropped 1 base, with 11 bases sitting between them. Germline CDR1 SGHNT, CDR2 YYREEE (reference sequence). The CDR3 sequence is 14 residues long. CDR3: CASSTGQQNTEAFF. CDR3 nucleotide sequence: TGTGCCAGCAGCACGGGACAACAGAACACTGAAGCTTTCTTT.

V gene TRBV30 combines with J gene TRBJ1-5, with D unclear. Germline lookup yields CDR1 GTSNPN and CDR2 SVGIG (reference sequence). This CDR3 has 18 amino acids. V was shortened by 0 bases and J by 1 base, with 19 bases between the two germline ends. The CDR3 protein is CAWSVTTGWRASNQPQHF. The CDR3 DNA reads as TGTGCCTGGAGTGTTACGACGGGGTGGCGGGCCAGCAATCAGCCCCAGCATTTT.

This rearrangement joins TRBV4-1 to TRBJ1-6; 7 nucleotides match TRBD1. Germline CDR1 and CDR2: MGHRA and YSYEKL. The CDR3 sequence is 16 residues long. Trimming removed 1 base from V and 6 bases from J; junction bases left unmatched: 6. This CDR3 is CASSQVAGGFNSPLHF. The DNA for the CDR3 is TGCGCCAGCAGCCAAGTGGCAGGGGGATTTAATTCACCCCTCCACTTT.

This clone was detected only a few times. The J gene is TRBJ1-5, the V gene TRBV4-3; D is possibly TRBD1 (6 bases). Germline-derived CDR1 and CDR2 are LGHNA and YSLEER. V dropped 0 bases and J dropped 7 bases, with 7 bases sitting between them. CDR3 length: 13 residues. This CDR3 reads CASSQDRGQPQHF. CDR3 bases: TGCGCCAGCAGCCAAGATAGGGGGCAGCCCCAGCATTTT.

The CDR3 DNA reads TGTGCCAGCAGCTTAGGGGTCGGGACTAGCGTCGAGACCCAGTACTTC. Protein product: CASSLGVGTSVETQYF. The chain joins TRBV7-2 to TRBJ2-5, with TRBD2 identical over 10 bases. V dropped 1 base and J dropped 5; count of bases not matched to a gene: 7. The length of the CDR3 is 16 residues. Germline V CDR1 and CDR2: SGHTA, FQGNSA.

V and J are TRBV27 and TRBJ1-6; D is unclear. The CDR3 consists of 14 residues. V lost 2 bases and J 6 bases, leaving 8 bases between the germline ends. CDR1 is MNHEY, CDR2 SMNVEV, per germline (reference sequence). CDR3 protein: CASSLERTNSPLHF. The CDR3 DNA sequence: TGTGCCAGCAGTTTAGAGCGAACTAATTCACCCCTCCACTTT.

The rearrangement uses TRBV6-5 and TRBJ1-1, with 12 bases matching TRBD1. Germline lookup yields CDR1 MNHEY and CDR2 SVGAGI. The CDR3 spans 16 residues. Germline trimming cut 3 bases from V and 1 base from J; bases unmatched to any gene: 3. The chain's CDR3 is CASSYWGQGANTEAFF. CDR3 nucleotides: TGTGCCAGCAGTTATTGGGGACAGGGGGCGAACACTGAAGCTTTCTTT.

With regard to this clone: The same CDR3 is also encoded by other DNA sequences in this sample. The chain uses TRBV6-5 and TRBJ2-7, with D possibly TRBD2 on 6 matching bases. There are 14 residues in the CDR3. Deletions cut 0 bases from V and 1 base from J, with 7 bases between. Germline V gene sequence: CDR1 MNHEY, CDR2 SVGAGI. CDR3 in DNA: TGTGCCAGCAGTTACTCGAGCGGGTCCTACGAGCAGTACTTC. This translates into CASSYSSGSYEQYF.

The genes are TRBV5-1 and TRBJ2-6; D gene uncertain. The V gene lost 0 bases and the J gene lost 0 bases, with 4 bases spanning the gap. Per germline, CDR1 SGHRS and CDR2 YFSETQ. CDR3 length: 15 residues. CDR3 sequence: CASSLAYSGANVLTF. The CDR3 coding sequence is TGCGCCAGCAGCTTGGCGTACTCTGGGGCCAACGTCCTGACTTTC.

V gene TRBV5-3 combines with J gene TRBJ1-1, with D unclear. TRBV5-3 is assigned to the ORF class and has an uncertain function. V gave up 2 bases and J gave up 5 bases, with 22 bases separating them. The CDR3 consists of 17 residues. The CDR3: CARSLILCGPGWTEAFF. The CDR3 DNA follows: TGTGCCAGAAGCTTAATCCTCTGCGGCCCGGGGTGGACTGAAGCTTTCTTT.

A few counts support this clone. The chain combines TRBV5-1 with TRBJ1-1, with 7 bases that match TRBD1. This CDR3 is built from 14 residues. Germline-derived CDR1 and CDR2 are SGHRS and YFSETQ. The ends lost 5 bases at V and 1 base at J; junction bases unmatched: 5. The CDR3 DNA reads as TGCGCCAGCAGAACCGGGACAGAGAACACTGAAGCTTTCTTT. Its protein is CASRTGTENTEAFF.

The sample holds a few counts of this clone. The genes are TRBV5-5 and TRBJ1-2; 9 bases are a match to TRBD1. J gave up 4 bases and V 0 bases, and 13 bases lay outside the gene matches. The germline V gene encodes CDR1 SGHKS and CDR2 YYEKEE (reference sequence). This CDR3 is 18 amino acids long. The CDR3 bases are TGTGCCAGCAGCTTGGACCCCAACAGGGGGCGTCGGGGCTATGGCTACACCTTC. The encoded protein is CASSLDPNRGRRGYGYTF.

This chain connects TRBV7-2 to TRBJ2-7, with a possible D match to TRBD1 (6 bases). Germline V gene data show CDR1 as SGHTA and CDR2 as FQGNSA. The V gene lost 3 bases and the J gene lost 3 bases, with 15 bases spanning the gap. This CDR3 region has 15 residues. DNA of the CDR3: TGTGCCAGCAGCTTTAGTCCGGGCAGGGGCTACGAGCAGTACTTC. Amino acid sequence: CASSFSPGRGYEQYF.

The genes are TRBV11-3 and TRBJ2-2; no clear D gene. V dropped 5 bases and J dropped 5 bases, with 6 bases sitting between them. This CDR3 has 12 amino acids. Germline V CDR1 and CDR2: SGHNT, YENEEA. This CDR3 is CASSRRTGELFF. DNA for the CDR3: TGTGCCAGCAGCCGTAGAACCGGGGAGCTGTTTTTT.

V is TRBV27 and J is TRBJ1-1, with D hard to call. V dropped 3 bases and J dropped 7 bases, with 12 bases sitting between them. CDR1 and CDR2 from the germline V gene are MNHEY and SMNVEV (reference sequence). The CDR3 extends over 13 amino acids. CDR3 nucleotides: TGTGCCAGCAGTTTGGTGTCAGGTAGTGAAGCTTTCTTT. Encoded protein: CASSLVSGSEAFF.

V is TRBV7-6 and J is TRBJ2-1; 7 bases are a match to TRBD1. J gave up 3 bases and V 1 base, and 9 bases lay outside the gene matches. The germline CDR1 and CDR2 sequences are SGHVS and FNYEAQ. The CDR3 is 17 amino acids. CDR3 region: CASSLVGQGVGYNEQFF. CDR3 in DNA: TGTGCCAGCAGCTTAGTGGGTCAGGGGGTAGGCTACAATGAGCAGTTCTTC. Combining the CDR3 with reference TRBV7-6 and TRBJ2-1 gives the whole variable domain GAGVSQSPRYKVTKRGQDVALRCDPISGHVSLYWYRQALGQGPEFLTYFNYEAQQDKSGLPNDRFSAERPEGSISTLTIQRTEQRDSAMYRCASSLVGQGVGYNEQFFGPGTRLTVL.

The rearrangement links TRBV7-2 to TRBJ1-2; 7 bases fit TRBD1. The CDR3 is 17 amino acids. Germline V gives CDR1 SGHTA, CDR2 FQGNSA. V trimming: 1 base; J trimming: 1 base; junction bases outside the gene matches: 9. Here the CDR3 reads CASSLEGTAFSNYGYTF. In DNA form, the CDR3 reads TGTGCCAGCAGCTTAGAAGGGACAGCCTTTAGTAACTATGGCTACACCTTC.

This CDR3 is CAWSAGNLQETQYF. In DNA form, the CDR3 reads TGTGCCTGGAGTGCAGGAAATTTACAAGAGACCCAGTACTTC. V usage is TRBV30 and J usage is TRBJ2-5; no definite D call. The V end was cut by 1 base, the J end by 2 bases, with 11 bases between. Germline V lookup: CDR1 GTSNPN, CDR2 SVGIG (reference sequence). The CDR3 is 14 amino acids. Complete variable domain (other parts from reference TRBV30 and TRBJ2-5): SQTIHQWPATLVQPVGSPLSLECTVEGTSNPNLYWYRQAAGRGLQLLFYSVGIGQISSEVPQNLSASRPQDRQFILSSKKLLLSDSGFYLCAWSAGNLQETQYFGPGTRLLVL.

The J gene is TRBJ1-5, the V gene TRBV10-3; D unclear. The CDR3 sequence is 14 residues long. Per the germline V gene, CDR1 is ENHRY and CDR2 is SYGVKD. Trimming cost V 2 bases and J 3 bases, with 8 bases left between them. CDR3 region: CAISEGEDNQPQHF. The CDR3 nucleotides are TGTGCCATCAGTGAGGGCGAGGACAATCAGCCCCAGCATTTT.

The chain links TRBV30 to TRBJ2-3, with a possible D match to TRBD2 (6 bases). The CDR3 has 14 amino acids. V lost 4 bases and J lost 8, with 19 bases in between. Germline loops: CDR1 GTSNPN, CDR2 SVGIG (reference sequence). CDR3 sequence: CAWTLRDFSPTQYF. The CDR3, as DNA: TGTGCCTGGACCCTCCGGGACTTTAGTCCTACGCAGTATTTT.